The entry below describes one T cell receptor beta chain. This entry is derived from a study of blood T cell repertoires in COVID-19. Study context: Collection of acute and convalescent COVID-19 samples took place in the United States, Italy and Spain.

Repertoires were generated with immunoSEQ multiplex PCR, while TCRdb's copy carries only in-frame clones and drops some. Seen here are 240,000 or so clones, approximately 86% observed once, and the top ten hold 3.3%. In germline, CDR1 is LGHDT, CDR2 YNNKEL (reference sequence). CDR3 size: 16 residues. Trimming took 2 bases from V and 4 from J, leaving 18 bases between them. Participant-given clinical history determined each cohort assignment. This TCR came from a middle-aged woman with acute COVID-19. Material: PBMCs or T cells enriched from blood (not recorded which). The chain uses TRBV3-1 (or the pseudogene TRBV3-2) and TRBJ2-7; a possible D gene is TRBD1 (6 bases). DNA for the CDR3: TGTGCCAGCAGCCAAAGTGGGGGACAAGGTCCTTACGAGCAGTACTTC. Encoded protein: CASSQSGGQGPYEQYF.